This entry lists 20 T cell receptor beta chains sequenced from one sample in a study of PD-1 blockade in classical Hodgkin lymphoma (dated by TCRdb to the early 2020s). The library relied on the immunoSEQ multiplex PCR assay. In its TCRdb copy, this immuneACCESS table keeps in-frame sequences only and misses some clones. Where compared with another copy, unresolved V genes explain less than half of these, and the others have no known cause. Recorded for this sample are around 34,000 clones; 80% to 95% of them occurred a single time. The ten largest clonotypes hold about 0.24% of the sample. Interpreted using the paper, the time point label stands for: cycle 1 day 1 (C1D1), immediately before nivolumab initiation. Every trial patient had relapsed following autologous stem cell transplantation, and prior brentuximab vedotin exposure was what differed among cohorts A, B and C. A Miltenyi CD4+ T cell isolation kit was used for magnetic negative selection to purify CD4+ T cells from thawed PBMCs.

Sequencing was performed on CD4+ T cells from blood, taken at baseline. Receptors originate from a human donor with classical Hodgkin lymphoma.

The chain is built from TRBV5-1 and TRBJ1-2, with 8 bases matching TRBD1. Trimming cost V 4 bases and J 8 bases; bases outside gene matches: 16. Germline V CDR1 and CDR2: SGHRS, YFSETQ. This CDR3 comprises 16 residues. The chain's CDR3 is CASSTDPVGQGLGYTF. The CDR3 nucleotides read TGCGCCAGCAGCACGGACCCCGTTGGACAGGGCTTAGGCTACACCTTC.

V is TRBV5-1 and J is TRBJ1-1, with D uncertain. Per the germline V gene, CDR1 is SGHRS and CDR2 is YFSETQ. V gave up 4 bases and J gave up 1 base, with 14 bases separating them. The CDR3 has 15 residues. This CDR3 reads CASSRTSMGNTEAFF. CDR3 coding DNA: TGCGCCAGCAGCAGGACCTCTATGGGGAACACTGAAGCTTTCTTT.

This chain connects TRBV7-9 to TRBJ2-7; D gene unclear. Looked up from germline, CDR1 is SEHNR and CDR2 is FQNEAQ (reference sequence). V was shortened by 3 bases and J by 3 bases, with 15 bases between the two germline ends. This CDR3 has 15 residues. In DNA, the CDR3 is TGTGCCAGCAGCTTGGGCATCTTGGACCACTACGAGCAGTACTTC. This codes for CASSLGILDHYEQYF.

V is TRBV10-1 and J is TRBJ1-1; D remains unclear. Per the germline V gene, CDR1 is WNHNN and CDR2 is SYGVQD (reference sequence). Between the trimmed V and J ends, which lost 7 bases and 3 bases, there was a span of 12 bases. The CDR3 covers 13 residues. CDR3 nucleotide sequence: TGCGCCAGCACCTTCGCCCAGGACACTGAAGCTTTCTTT. Its translation: CASTFAQDTEAFF.

The chain recombines TRBV6-5 with TRBJ2-3; weak D call: TRBD2 (6 bases). The germline gives CDR1 MNHEY, CDR2 SVGAGI. The CDR3 consists of 15 residues. Trimming took off 6 bases at V and 2 bases at J, with 15 bases between the two ends. Here the CDR3 DNA reads TGTGCCAGCAGCCAAAAAGGGACTGTCACAGATACGCAGTATTTT. This sequence encodes CASSQKGTVTDTQYF.

The table lists this clone with a count of one. The genes are TRBV11-2 and TRBJ1-1; tentatively, D is TRBD1 (5 bases). V lost 5 bases, J lost 0 bases, and 19 bases lay in between. The length of the CDR3 is 17 residues. From germline, CDR1 is SGHAT and CDR2 FQNNGV. The CDR3 DNA follows: TGTGCCAGCAGCACTCCTTGGGGCCGTGGGTTGAACACTGAAGCTTTCTTT. Protein sequence: CASSTPWGRGLNTEAFF.

V usage is TRBV6-6 and J usage is TRBJ1-5; D may be TRBD1 (5 bases). Germline V gene data show CDR1 as MNHNY and CDR2 as SVGAGI (reference sequence). This CDR3 is built from 14 residues. Trimming took 2 bases from V and 5 from J, leaving 10 bases between them. CDR3 protein: CASSYAGTDQPQHF. DNA of the CDR3: TGTGCCAGCAGTTACGCCGGGACCGATCAGCCCCAGCATTTT.

The V and J genes are TRBV14 and TRBJ2-7; 8 nucleotides align to TRBD1. CDR3 length: 15 amino acids. Germline V gives CDR1 SGHDN, CDR2 FVKESK. J was trimmed by 5 bases and V by 4 bases; bases with no gene match: 10. The CDR3 loop reads CASSLGQGRRNEQYF. CDR3 nucleotides: TGTGCCAGCAGCCTTGGACAGGGCCGGCGTAACGAGCAGTACTTC.

A few counts support this clone. The chain employs TRBV29-1 and TRBJ1-1, with D uncertain. Trimming pared 6 bases from V and 8 bases from J, leaving 10 bases between. The CDR3 sequence is 10 residues long. In germline, CDR1 is SQVTM, CDR2 ANQGSEA. The CDR3 is CSVGGREAFF. In nucleotides, the CDR3 is TGCAGCGTCGGAGGACGGGAAGCTTTCTTT.

This clone occurred a few times. The chain uses TRBV10-3 and TRBJ1-1; the D gene is possibly TRBD1 (6 bases). Looked up from germline, CDR1 is ENHRY and CDR2 is SYGVKD. The CDR3 length is 13 residues. Trimming took off 8 bases at V and 0 bases at J, with 10 bases between the two ends. CDR3 sequence: CAIQQGMNTEAFF. CDR3 in DNA: TGTGCCATCCAACAGGGAATGAACACTGAAGCTTTCTTT.

The chain is built from TRBV7-2 and TRBJ2-7; D may be TRBD1 (6 bases). Germline CDR1 and CDR2: SGHTA and FQGNSA. CDR3 length: 13 residues. V was cut by 5 bases and J by 0 bases, with 8 bases left in between. The CDR3 bases are TGTGCCAGCAGCCGGGACAACTCCTACGAGCAGTACTTC. Amino acids: CASSRDNSYEQYF.

The CDR3 DNA follows: TGTGCCAGCAGTTACCGAACAGGGGGCACTGAAGCTTTCTTT. Its translation: CASSYRTGGTEAFF. This chain uses TRBV6-6 with TRBJ1-1; TRBD1 matches 8 bases. The CDR3 extends over 14 amino acids. Trimming took 2 bases from V and 4 from J; bases not matched to a gene: 3. Germline V CDR1 and CDR2: MNHNY, SVGAGI (reference sequence).

This clone was seen once. Here the CDR3 reads CASTPGRVVSTGELFF. In DNA form, the CDR3 reads TGCGCCAGCACCCCCGGGAGGGTAGTGAGCACCGGGGAGCTGTTTTTT. V usage is TRBV5-1 and J usage is TRBJ2-2; 8 bases line up with TRBD2. The germline V gene encodes CDR1 SGHRS and CDR2 YFSETQ. V lost 6 bases, J lost 4 bases, and 11 bases stayed unmatched. The CDR3 is 16 amino acids.

The V call is TRBV6-1, the J call TRBJ1-5, with D possibly being TRBD1 (6 bases). The ends were cut back, 7 bases at V and 2 bases at J, with 15 bases in the middle. Germline CDR1 is MNHNS and CDR2 is SASEGT. This CDR3 comprises 15 residues. The CDR3 region is CASMTPGHRNQPQHF. The CDR3 coding sequence is TGTGCCAGCATGACGCCGGGACATCGCAATCAGCCCCAGCATTTT.

V usage is TRBV18 and J usage is TRBJ2-2, with D tentatively TRBD1 or TRBD2 (5 bases each). The germline V gene has CDR1 KGHSH and CDR2 LQKENI. This CDR3 region has 14 residues. Trimming took 3 bases from V and 4 from J, leaving 9 bases between them. Here the CDR3 DNA reads TGTGCCAGCTCACCCACTGGGGGCACCGGGGAGCTGTTTTTT. Its translation: CASSPTGGTGELFF.

This chain joins TRBV9 and TRBJ2-2; TRBD2 agrees at 12 bases. CDR1 is SGDLS and CDR2 is YYNGEE in the germline V gene. The V and J ends lost 3 bases and 5 bases, in that order; junction bases with no gene match: 5. The CDR3 totals 16 residues. For the CDR3, the DNA is TGTGCCAGCAGCGGACCTAGCGGGAGGGTAACCGGGGAGCTGTTTTTT. Translation: CASSGPSGRVTGELFF.

For the CDR3, the DNA is TGTGCCAGCAGTTGGAAGTCTCCGGGACAGGGGTCCAATGAGCAGTTCTTC. This sequence encodes CASSWKSPGQGSNEQFF. This sequence joins TRBV28 and TRBJ2-1; 10 positions match TRBD1. The germline CDR1 and CDR2 sequences are MDHEN and SYDVKM. J was trimmed by 6 bases and V by 4 bases; bases with no gene match: 12. This CDR3 region has 17 residues.

The chain couples TRBV10-2 to TRBJ1-2, with 10 bases that match TRBD1. In germline, CDR1 is WSHSY, CDR2 SAAADI. The J segment lost 0 bases and the V segment lost 9 bases, leaving 7 bases of the junction unmatched. This CDR3 has 15 amino acids. CDR3 DNA sequence: TGCGCCAGTTCGGACAGGGGGAATTCTAACTATGGCTACACCTTC. It codes for CASSDRGNSNYGYTF.

The chain recombines TRBV9 with TRBJ2-1, with TRBD2 identical over 8 bases. From germline, CDR1 is SGDLS and CDR2 YYNGEE. Germline trimming cut 5 bases from V and 7 bases from J; bases unmatched to any gene: 5. CDR3 length: 13 amino acids. The CDR3 spells CASSESGSNEQFF. CDR3 nucleotide sequence: TGTGCCAGCAGTGAGAGCGGGAGTAATGAGCAGTTCTTC.

The DNA of the CDR3 is TGCGCCAGCAGCTTGGGGCGGGAGGGCCGAGAGACCCAGTACTTC. Its translation: CASSLGREGRETQYF. The V call is TRBV5-1, the J call TRBJ2-5; 9 nucleotides line up with TRBD2. The V segment lost 0 bases and the J segment 4 bases; nucleotides outside the gene matches: 4. The CDR3 contains 15 residues. Per germline, CDR1 SGHRS and CDR2 YFSETQ.